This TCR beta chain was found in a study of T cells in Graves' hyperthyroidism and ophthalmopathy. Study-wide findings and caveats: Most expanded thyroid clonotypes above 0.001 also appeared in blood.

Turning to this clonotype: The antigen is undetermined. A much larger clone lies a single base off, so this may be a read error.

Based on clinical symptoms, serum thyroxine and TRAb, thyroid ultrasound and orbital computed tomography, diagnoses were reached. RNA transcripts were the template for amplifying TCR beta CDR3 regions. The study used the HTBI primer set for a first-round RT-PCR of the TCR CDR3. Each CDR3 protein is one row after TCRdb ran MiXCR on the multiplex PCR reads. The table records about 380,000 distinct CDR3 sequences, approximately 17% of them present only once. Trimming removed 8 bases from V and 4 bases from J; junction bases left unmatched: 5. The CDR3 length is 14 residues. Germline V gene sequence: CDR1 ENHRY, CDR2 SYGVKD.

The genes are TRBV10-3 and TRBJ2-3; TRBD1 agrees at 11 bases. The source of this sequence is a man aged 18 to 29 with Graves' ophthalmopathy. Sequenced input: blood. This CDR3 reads CAIGQGASSDTQYF. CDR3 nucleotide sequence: TGTGCCATCGGACAGGGGGCGAGCTCAGATACGCAGTATTTT.